The clone carrying this TCR beta chain has ten or more counts. Per the germline V gene, CDR1 is MNHEY and CDR2 is SMNVEV (reference sequence). Trimming pared 0 bases from V and 5 bases from J, leaving 19 bases between. The CDR3 is 18 residues long. This entry is derived from a study of neurological immune-mediated disorders. Synthesis of cDNA was accomplished via 5'RACE employing 10-nucleotide random UMIs. TCRdb re-called the 5' RACE reads through MiXCR, storing one row per CDR3 protein. Of tens of thousands of distinct CDR3 sequences listed, approximately 5.2% are singletons. Material for sequencing was PBMCs. The genes are TRBV27 and TRBJ2-2, with D maybe TRBD2 (6 bases). The receptor comes from a man aged 18 to 29 with multiple sclerosis. The chain's CDR3 is CASSLSSGLLALTGELFF. CDR3 bases: TGTGCCAGCAGTTTATCCTCCGGCTTGCTAGCGCTAACCGGGGAGCTGTTTTTT.